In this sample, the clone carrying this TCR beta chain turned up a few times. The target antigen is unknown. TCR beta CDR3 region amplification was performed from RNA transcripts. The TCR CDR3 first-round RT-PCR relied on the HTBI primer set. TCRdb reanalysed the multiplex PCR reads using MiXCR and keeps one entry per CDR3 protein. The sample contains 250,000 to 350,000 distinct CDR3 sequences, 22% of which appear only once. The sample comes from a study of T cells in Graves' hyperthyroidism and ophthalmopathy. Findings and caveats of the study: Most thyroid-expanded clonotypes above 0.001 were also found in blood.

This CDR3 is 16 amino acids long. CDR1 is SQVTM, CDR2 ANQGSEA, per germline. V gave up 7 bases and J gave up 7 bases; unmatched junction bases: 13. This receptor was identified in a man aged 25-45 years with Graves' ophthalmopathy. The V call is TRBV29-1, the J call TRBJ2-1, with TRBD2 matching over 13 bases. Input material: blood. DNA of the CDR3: TGCAGCGCACAAAGGGGACTAGCGGGAAGCGAAAATGAGCAGTTCTTC. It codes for CSAQRGLAGSENEQFF.